This TCR beta chain was recorded in a study of blood T cell repertoires in COVID-19. Across the whole study: In each case, the material was cDNA or gDNA derived from T cells, B-cell-depleted T cells, or PBMCs.

Repertoires were generated with immunoSEQ multiplex PCR, while TCRdb's copy carries only in-frame clones and drops some. The sample records 200,000 to 250,000 clones, 85% being singletons. Germline lookup yields CDR1 SGHAT and CDR2 FQDESV (reference sequence). The CDR3 consists of 14 residues. V trimming: 2 bases; J trimming: 3 bases; junction bases outside the gene matches: 3. The sequence was collected from a man aged 50 to 59 with COVID-19, enrolled during active disease. The rearrangement uses TRBV11-1 and TRBJ2-7, with TRBD2 matching over 8 bases. Material for sequencing was peripheral blood. CDR3 amino acids: CASSLLRGGYEQYF. The CDR3 DNA reads as TGTGCCAGCAGCTTACTACGGGGGGGCTACGAGCAGTACTTC. The whole variable domain, filled in from reference TRBV11-1 and TRBJ2-7, reads EAEVAQSPRYKITEKSQAVAFWCDPISGHATLYWYRQILGQGPELLVQFQDESVVDDSQLPKDRFSAERLKGVDSTLKIQPAELGDSAMYLCASSLLRGGYEQYFGPGTRLTVT.